A single sample gave rise to the 4 T cell receptor beta chains below, sequenced in a study of human T cells and chemical hapten exposure. Noted time point: patch test 1, 2 weeks after DPC sensitization. Treatment indicated: therapeutic diphenylcyclopropenone sensitization with weekly scalp DPC. TCRdb independently ran MiXCR on the RACE reads; one entry per CDR3 protein. The sample has approximately 340,000 distinct CDR3 sequences; approximately 6.9% are singletons. Material: whole blood, obtained in connection with sensitization to the hapten diphenylcyclopropenone (DPC). These receptors came from a woman younger than 30 with alopecia areata. Some clones in this sample may be carry-over from other donors' samples.

This rearrangement joins TRBV27 to TRBJ2-5; D ambiguous. V lost 6 bases and J 1 base, leaving 9 bases between the germline ends. This CDR3 is built from 13 residues. Germline assignment: CDR1 MNHEY and CDR2 SMNVEV (reference sequence). The CDR3 is CASSPSPQETQYF. CDR3 DNA: TGTGCCAGCAGCCCGTCCCCCCAAGAGACCCAGTACTTC.

The V gene is TRBV18, the J gene TRBJ2-3, with D hard to call. Between the trimmed V and J ends, which lost 3 bases and 1 base, there was a span of 8 bases. The germline gives CDR1 KGHSH, CDR2 LQKENI. CDR3 length: 14 residues. The CDR3 DNA reads TGTGCCAGCTCACCTAGCCAGGGCACAGATACGCAGTATTTT. This gives the protein CASSPSQGTDTQYF.

V gene TRBV4-1 combines with J gene TRBJ1-2; D gene unclear. This CDR3 is 13 amino acids long. Germline CDR1 is MGHRA and CDR2 is YSYEKL. V was pared by 0 bases and J by 7 bases, with 9 bases between. For the CDR3, the DNA is TGCGCCAGCAGCCAAGATGGGCGGGGTGGCTACACCTTC. Protein sequence: CASSQDGRGGYTF.

This clonotype was observed many times. The chain has TRBV13 and TRBJ2-3; D is possibly TRBD1 (6 bases). The V gene's germline CDR1 is PRHDT and CDR2 FYEKMQ (reference sequence). There are 19 residues in the CDR3. The V end lost 5 bases, the J end lost 2 bases, and 26 bases lay between the germline ends. The CDR3 sequence is CASSKKDLLTGIFTDTQYF. The DNA for the CDR3 is TGTGCCAGCAGCAAAAAAGACCTTCTAACAGGGATATTCACAGATACGCAGTATTTT.